Sequencing of this T cell receptor (beta chain) was carried out in a study of T cell repertoires in cytomegalovirus infection. Study details: It was the public TCR beta signatures that indicated both CMV infection and matching HLA type. General study findings and limits: There were HLA-C-restricted CMV-specific TCR beta clonotypes dominating the ex vivo response. Carriers of CMV and the relevant HLA type were discriminated by public TCR beta frequency.

Points on this clonotype: Its target is unknown.

This CDR3 has 13 residues. V lost 6 bases and J lost 6, with 14 bases in between. TCRdb redid the calling of the reads with MiXCR, one entry per CDR3 protein. The data show more than 650,000 distinct CDR3 sequences, less than 40% seen once. What was sequenced was PBMCs. This TCR was recovered from a human donor in good health (CMV status not recorded). Some clones in this sample may be carry-over from other donors' samples. The chain couples TRBV12-3 or TRBV12-4 to TRBJ1-1, with D tentatively TRBD1 (6 bases). The CDR3 DNA follows: TGTGCCAGCAGCTTAACAGGGAGCGCTGAAGCTTTCTTT. Protein product: CASSLTGSAEAFF.